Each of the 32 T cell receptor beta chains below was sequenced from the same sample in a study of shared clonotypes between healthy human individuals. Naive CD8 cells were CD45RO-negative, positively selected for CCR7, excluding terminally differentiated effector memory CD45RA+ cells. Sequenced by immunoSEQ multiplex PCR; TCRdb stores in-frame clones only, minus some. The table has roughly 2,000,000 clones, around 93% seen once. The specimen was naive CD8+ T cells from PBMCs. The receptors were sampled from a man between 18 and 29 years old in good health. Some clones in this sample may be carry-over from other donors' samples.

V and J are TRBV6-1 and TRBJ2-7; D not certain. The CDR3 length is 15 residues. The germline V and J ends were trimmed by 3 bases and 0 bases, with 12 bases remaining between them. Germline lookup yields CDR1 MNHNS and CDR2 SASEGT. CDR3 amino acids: CASSEFRTSSYEQYF. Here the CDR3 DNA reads TGTGCCAGCAGTGAGTTCCGTACGAGCTCCTACGAGCAGTACTTC.

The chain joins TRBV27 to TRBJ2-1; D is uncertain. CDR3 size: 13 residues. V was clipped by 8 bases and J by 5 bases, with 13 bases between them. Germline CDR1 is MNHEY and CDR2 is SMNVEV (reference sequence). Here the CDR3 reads CASAYRQHNEQFF. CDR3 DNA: TGTGCCAGCGCCTATCGCCAGCACAATGAGCAGTTCTTC.

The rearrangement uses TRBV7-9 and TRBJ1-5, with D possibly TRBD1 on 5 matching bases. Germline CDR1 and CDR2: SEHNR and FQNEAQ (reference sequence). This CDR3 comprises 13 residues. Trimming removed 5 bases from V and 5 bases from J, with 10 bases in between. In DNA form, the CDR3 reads TGTGCCAGCAGCCCGGGGGAGTATCAGCCCCAGCATTTT. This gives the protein CASSPGEYQPQHF.

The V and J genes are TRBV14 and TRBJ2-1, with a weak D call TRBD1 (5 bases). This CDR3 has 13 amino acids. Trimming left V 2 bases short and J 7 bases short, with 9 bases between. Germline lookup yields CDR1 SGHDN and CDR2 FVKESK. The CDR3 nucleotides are TGTGCCAGCAGCCAACGACAGATTAATGAGCAGTTCTTC. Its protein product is CASSQRQINEQFF.

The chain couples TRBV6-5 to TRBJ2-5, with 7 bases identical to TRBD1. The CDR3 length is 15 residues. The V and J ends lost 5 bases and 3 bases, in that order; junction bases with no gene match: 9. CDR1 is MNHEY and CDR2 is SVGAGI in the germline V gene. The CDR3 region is CASSRRDRFKETQYF. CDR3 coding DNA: TGTGCCAGCAGTCGTCGGGACAGATTTAAAGAGACCCAGTACTTC.

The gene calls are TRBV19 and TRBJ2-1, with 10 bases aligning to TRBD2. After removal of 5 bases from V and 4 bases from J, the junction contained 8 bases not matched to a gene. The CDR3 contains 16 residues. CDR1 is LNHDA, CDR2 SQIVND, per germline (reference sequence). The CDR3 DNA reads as TGTGCCAGTAGTCCTGGGACTAGCGTTTGGTACAATGAGCAGTTCTTC. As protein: CASSPGTSVWYNEQFF.

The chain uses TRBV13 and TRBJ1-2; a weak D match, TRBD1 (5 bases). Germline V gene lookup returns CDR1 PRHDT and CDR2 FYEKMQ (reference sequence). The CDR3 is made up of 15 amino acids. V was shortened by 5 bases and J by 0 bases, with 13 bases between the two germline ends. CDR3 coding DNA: TGTGCCAGCAGCATCACTGGGACTACTAACTATGGCTACACCTTC. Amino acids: CASSITGTTNYGYTF. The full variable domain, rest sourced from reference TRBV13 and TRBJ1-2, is AAGVIQSPRHLIKEKRETATLKCYPIPRHDTVYWYQQGPGQDPQFLISFYEKMQSDKGSIPDRFSAQQFSDYHSELNMSSLELGDSALYFCASSITGTTNYGYTFGSGTRLTVV.

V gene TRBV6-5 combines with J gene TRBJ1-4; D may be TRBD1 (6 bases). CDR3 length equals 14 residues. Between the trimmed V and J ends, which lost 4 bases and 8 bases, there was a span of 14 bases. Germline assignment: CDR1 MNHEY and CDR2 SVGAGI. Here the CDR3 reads CASSFGGLREKLFF. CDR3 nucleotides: TGTGCCAGCAGTTTTGGGGGGCTTCGGGAAAAACTGTTTTTT.

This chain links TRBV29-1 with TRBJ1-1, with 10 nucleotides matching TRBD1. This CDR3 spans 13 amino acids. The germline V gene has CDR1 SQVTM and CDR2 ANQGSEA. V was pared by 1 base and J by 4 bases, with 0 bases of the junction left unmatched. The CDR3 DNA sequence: TGCAGCGTTGAAGGGGACAGGGGCACTGAAGCTTTCTTT. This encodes CSVEGDRGTEAFF.

Written as DNA, the CDR3 is TGTGCCAGCAGTCCCCGCCTCGGACATGACAATGAGCAGTTCTTC. Translated: CASSPRLGHDNEQFF. The chain uses TRBV6-5 and TRBJ2-1; possibly TRBD1 for D (5 bases). Trimming stripped 5 bases from V and 5 bases from J, with 16 bases between. The CDR3 has 15 residues. Germline V gives CDR1 MNHEY, CDR2 SVGAGI.

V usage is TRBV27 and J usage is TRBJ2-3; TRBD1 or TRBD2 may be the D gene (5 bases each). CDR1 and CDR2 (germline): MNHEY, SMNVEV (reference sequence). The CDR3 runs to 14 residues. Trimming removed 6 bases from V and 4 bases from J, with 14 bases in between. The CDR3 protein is CASRPTGHADTQYF. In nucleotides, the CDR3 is TGTGCCAGCAGACCGACGGGGCACGCAGATACGCAGTATTTT.

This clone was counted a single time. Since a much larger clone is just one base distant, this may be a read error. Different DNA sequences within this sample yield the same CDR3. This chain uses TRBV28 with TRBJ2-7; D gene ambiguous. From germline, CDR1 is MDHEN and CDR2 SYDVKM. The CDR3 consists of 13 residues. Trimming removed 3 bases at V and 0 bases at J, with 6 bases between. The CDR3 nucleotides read TGTGCCAGCAGTTTGGGCAGCTCCTACGAGCAGTACTTC. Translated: CASSLGSSYEQYF.

CDR3 DNA: TGTGCCAGTAGTATGGCCTACCAGCCCCAGCATTTT. Protein: CASSMAYQPQHF. The V and J genes are TRBV19 and TRBJ1-5; D remains ambiguous. V lost 3 bases and J lost 7, with 7 bases in between. The CDR3 has 12 residues. The V gene's germline CDR1 is LNHDA and CDR2 SQIVND (reference sequence).

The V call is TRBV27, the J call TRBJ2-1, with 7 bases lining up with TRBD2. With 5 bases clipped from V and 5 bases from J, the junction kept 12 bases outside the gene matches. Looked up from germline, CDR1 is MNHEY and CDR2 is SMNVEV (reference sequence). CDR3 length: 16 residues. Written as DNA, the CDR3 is TGTGCCAGCAGTCCGGATACTAGCGACCCTCACAATGAGCAGTTCTTC. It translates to CASSPDTSDPHNEQFF.

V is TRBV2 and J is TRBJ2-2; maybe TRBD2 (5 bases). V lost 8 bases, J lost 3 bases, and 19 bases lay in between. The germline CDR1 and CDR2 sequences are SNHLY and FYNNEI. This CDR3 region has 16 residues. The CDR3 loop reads CASGRRESPDTGELFF. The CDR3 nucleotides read TGTGCCAGCGGGAGAAGGGAATCCCCGGACACCGGGGAGCTGTTTTTT.

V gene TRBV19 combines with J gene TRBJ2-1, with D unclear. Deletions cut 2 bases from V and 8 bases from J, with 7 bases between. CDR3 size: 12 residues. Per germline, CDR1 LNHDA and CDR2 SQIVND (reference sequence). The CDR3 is CASSISIYEQFF. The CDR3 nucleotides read TGTGCCAGTAGTATATCAATTTATGAGCAGTTCTTC.

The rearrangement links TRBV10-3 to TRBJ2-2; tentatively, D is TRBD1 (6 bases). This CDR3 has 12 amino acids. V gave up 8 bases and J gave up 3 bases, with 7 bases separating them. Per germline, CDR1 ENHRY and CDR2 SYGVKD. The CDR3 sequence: CAIHRDTGELFF. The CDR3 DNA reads TGTGCCATCCACAGGGACACCGGGGAGCTGTTTTTT.

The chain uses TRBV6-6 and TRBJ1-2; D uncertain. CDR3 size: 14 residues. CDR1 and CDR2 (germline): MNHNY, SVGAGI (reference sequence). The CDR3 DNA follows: TGTGCAGGTACCGATGAGTTGGCTAACTATGGCTACACCTTC. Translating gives CAGTDELANYGYTF.

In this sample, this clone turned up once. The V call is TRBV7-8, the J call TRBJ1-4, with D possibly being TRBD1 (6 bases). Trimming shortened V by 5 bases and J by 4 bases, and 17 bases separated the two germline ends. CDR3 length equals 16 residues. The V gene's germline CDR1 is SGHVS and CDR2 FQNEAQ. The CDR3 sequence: CASSRIGGQNNEKLFF. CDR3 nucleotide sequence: TGTGCCAGCAGCCGAATCGGGGGGCAAAATAATGAAAAACTGTTTTTT.

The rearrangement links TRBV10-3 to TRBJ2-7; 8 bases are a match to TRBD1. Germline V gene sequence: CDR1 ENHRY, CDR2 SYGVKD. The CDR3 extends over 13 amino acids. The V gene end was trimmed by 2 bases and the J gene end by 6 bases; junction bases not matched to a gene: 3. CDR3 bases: TGTGCCATCAGTGAGGACAGGGGCAGCGAGCAGTACTTC. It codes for CAISEDRGSEQYF.

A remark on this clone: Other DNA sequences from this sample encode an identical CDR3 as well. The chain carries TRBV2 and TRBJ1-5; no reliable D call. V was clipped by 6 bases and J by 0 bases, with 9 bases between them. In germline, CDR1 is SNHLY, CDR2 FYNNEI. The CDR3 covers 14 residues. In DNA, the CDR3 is TGTGCCAGCAGACCCGGGGTTAGCAATCAGCCCCAGCATTTT. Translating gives CASRPGVSNQPQHF.

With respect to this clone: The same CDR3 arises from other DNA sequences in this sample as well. CDR3: CASSYSGTYEQYF. CDR3 DNA: TGTGCCAGCAGCTATAGCGGGACCTACGAGCAGTACTTC. This sequence joins TRBV27 and TRBJ2-7; 8 positions agree with TRBD2. CDR1 and CDR2 from the germline V gene are MNHEY and SMNVEV (reference sequence). V gave up 6 bases and J gave up 2 bases; unmatched junction bases: 3. The CDR3 spans 13 residues.

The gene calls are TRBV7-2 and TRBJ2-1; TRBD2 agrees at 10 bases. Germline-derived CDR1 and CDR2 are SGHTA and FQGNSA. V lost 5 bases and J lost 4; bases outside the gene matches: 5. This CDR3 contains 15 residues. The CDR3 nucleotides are TGTGCCAGCAGCCCCGCTAGCGGGAGTTACAATGAGCAGTTCTTC. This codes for CASSPASGSYNEQFF.

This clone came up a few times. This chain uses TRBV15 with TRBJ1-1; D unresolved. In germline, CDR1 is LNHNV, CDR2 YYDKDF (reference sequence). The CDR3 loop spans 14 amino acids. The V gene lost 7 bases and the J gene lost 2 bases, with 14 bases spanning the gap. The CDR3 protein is CATKRDEGNTEAFF. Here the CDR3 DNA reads TGTGCCACCAAGCGCGACGAGGGAAACACTGAAGCTTTCTTT.

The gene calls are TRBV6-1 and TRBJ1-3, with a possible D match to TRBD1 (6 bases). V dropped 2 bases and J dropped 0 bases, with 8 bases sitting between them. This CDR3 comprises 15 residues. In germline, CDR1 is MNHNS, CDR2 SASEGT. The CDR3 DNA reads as TGTGCCAGCAGTGAAATGGGGGCCTCTGGAAACACCATATATTTT. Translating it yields CASSEMGASGNTIYF.

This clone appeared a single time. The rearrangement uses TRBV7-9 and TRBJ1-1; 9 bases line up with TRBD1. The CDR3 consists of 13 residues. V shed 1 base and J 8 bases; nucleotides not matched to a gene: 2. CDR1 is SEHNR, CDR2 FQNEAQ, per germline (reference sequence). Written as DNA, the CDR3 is TGTGCCAGCAGCTTAGATACAGGGGGCGAAGCTTTCTTT. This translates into CASSLDTGGEAFF. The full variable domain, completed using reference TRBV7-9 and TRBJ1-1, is DTGVSQNPRHKITKRGQNVTFRCDPISEHNRLYWYRQTLGQGPEFLTYFQNEAQLEKSRLLSDRFSAERPKGSFSTLEIQRTEQGDSAMYLCASSLDTGGEAFFGQGTRLTVV.

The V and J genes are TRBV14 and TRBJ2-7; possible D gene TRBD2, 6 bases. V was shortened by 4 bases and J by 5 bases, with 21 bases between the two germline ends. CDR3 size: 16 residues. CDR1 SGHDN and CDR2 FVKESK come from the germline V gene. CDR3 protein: CASSPPPTGVDHEQYF. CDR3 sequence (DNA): TGTGCCAGCAGCCCCCCCCCGACGGGGGTCGACCACGAGCAGTACTTC.

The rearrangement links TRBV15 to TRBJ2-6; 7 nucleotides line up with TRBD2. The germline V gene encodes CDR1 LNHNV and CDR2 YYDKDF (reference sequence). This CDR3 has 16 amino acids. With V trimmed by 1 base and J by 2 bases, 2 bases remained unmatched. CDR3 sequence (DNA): TGTGCCACCAGCAGAGTAGCGGGTACTGGGGCCAACGTCCTGACTTTC. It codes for CATSRVAGTGANVLTF.

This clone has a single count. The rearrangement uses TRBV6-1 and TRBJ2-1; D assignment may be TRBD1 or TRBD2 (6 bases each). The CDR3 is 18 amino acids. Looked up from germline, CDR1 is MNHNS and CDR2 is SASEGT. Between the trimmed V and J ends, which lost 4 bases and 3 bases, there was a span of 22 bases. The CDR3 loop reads CASSGQTSGDKDYNEQFF. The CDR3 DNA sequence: TGTGCCAGCAGTGGTCAGACATCGGGGGACAAAGACTACAATGAGCAGTTCTTC.

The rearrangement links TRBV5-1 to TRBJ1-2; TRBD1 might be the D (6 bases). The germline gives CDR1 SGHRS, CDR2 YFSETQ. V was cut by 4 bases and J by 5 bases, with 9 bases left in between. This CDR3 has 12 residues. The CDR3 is CASSPDRYGYTF. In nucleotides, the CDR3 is TGCGCCAGCAGCCCGGACAGATATGGCTACACCTTC.

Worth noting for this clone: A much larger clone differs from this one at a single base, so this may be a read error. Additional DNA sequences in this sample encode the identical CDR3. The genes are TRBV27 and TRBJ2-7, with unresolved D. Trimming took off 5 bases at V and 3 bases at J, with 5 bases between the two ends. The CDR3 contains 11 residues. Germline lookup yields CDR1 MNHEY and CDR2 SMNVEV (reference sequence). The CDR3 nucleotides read TGTGCCAGCAGTATAGGCTACGAGCAGTACTTC. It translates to CASSIGYEQYF.

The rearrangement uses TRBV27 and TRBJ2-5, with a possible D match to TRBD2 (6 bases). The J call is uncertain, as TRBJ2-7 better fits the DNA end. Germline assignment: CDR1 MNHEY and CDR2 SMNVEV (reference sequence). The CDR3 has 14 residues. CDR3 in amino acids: CASSSTSLGYEQYF. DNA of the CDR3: TGTGCCAGCAGTTCGACTAGTCTTGGCTACGAGCAGTACTTC.